This T cell receptor beta chain is from a study of blood T cell repertoires in COVID-19. About the research overall: Sites in the United States, Italy and Spain provided acute and convalescent COVID-19 samples.

In the source study's methods: Cell counts per sample came from amplifying reference gene primers. The method was immunoSEQ multiplex PCR; TCRdb's version includes in-frame clones alone and lacks a portion of them. V and J calls and clone size are copied from that table; D and trimming were computed from the DNA. The sample comprises 300,000 to 500,000 clones, approximately 87% of which are singletons, and approximately 1% rests with the top ten. The CDR3 extends over 12 amino acids. CDR1 and CDR2 from the germline V gene are DFQATT and SNEGSKA (reference sequence). Trimming left V 3 bases short and J 5 bases short, with 10 bases between. Across 20 to 25 US areas, participants ranged in age from about 18 to 90 years. Cohorts were determined from participant-reported clinical history.

The TCR comes from a young woman with acute COVID-19. V and J are TRBV20-1 and TRBJ1-2; D might be TRBD1 (5 bases). Sample: PBMCs or T cells enriched from blood (not recorded which). The CDR3 DNA reads TGCAGTGCTAGTTGGGGCGGATATGGCTACACCTTC. The encoded protein is CSASWGGYGYTF.